This TCR beta chain comes out of a study of blood T cell repertoires in COVID-19 (dated by TCRdb to the early 2020s). Notes on the research overall: Samples covering the acute and convalescent phases of COVID-19 were provided by collaborators in the United States, Italy and Spain. The prospective study material was composed of cDNA or gDNA derived from T cells, B-cell-depleted T cells, or PBMCs. Deeply sampled blood TCRbeta repertoires from subjects exposed to, actively infected with, or recovered from COVID-19 were included in the dataset. The repertoires were released in a freely available public database meant as a resource for research on the immune response to SARS-CoV-2. Samples came from the ongoing ImmuneRACE study (first 160 participants) plus 1,254 subjects from 6 global collaborators. A de-identified subject ID, COVID-19 status, age in years and sex were almost always included in the sample metadata. HLA class I and class II types, where available, came from metadata supplied by the sample provider rather than from assay-based typing. Overall study outcomes, separate from this receptor: The amount of clinical and demographic metadata varied by source and participant and was provided uncurated.

The germline ends are 11 bases apart after V is trimmed by 5 bases and J by 3 bases. From cysteine to phenylalanine, the CDR3 is 13 amino acids long. The entry retains the CDR3 DNA only, 39 bases that are in frame from base 1. CDR1 and CDR2, per the germline V gene, are MNHEY and SVGEGT. TCRbeta CDR3 regions were amplified from genomic DNA using the immunoSEQ Assay, a bias-controlled multiplex PCR. The original methods were these. The number of nucleated cells in each sample was estimated from the amplification of reference gene primers within the assay. Sequence reads were collapsed and filtered to measure the absolute abundance of every unique TCRbeta CDR3 rearrangement. For each sample, productive Simpson clonality was calculated by taking the square root of Simpson's diversity index across productive rearrangements. The source is immuneACCESS, and TCRdb retained only in-frame sequences with V and J called. Part of the clones is not carried over; for the studies checked, unresolved V genes explain less than half of this, and the remainder is unexplained. Clone size and the V and J calls come from that table; the DNA yielded D and trimming. This sample is represented by approximately 28,000 clones; over 75% of them were singletons. Of the sample, 7.8% is held by the ten largest clones.

This clone has a handful of counts. Its target antigen remains unknown. No much larger clone exists at a distance of one base, and base qualities are not known. Each collaborating institution followed its own protocols to collect whole blood in K2EDTA tubes. For TCRbeta analysis, collaborator samples were shipped as frozen whole blood, as isolated PBMCs, or as DNA extracted from either sample type. The receptor comes from a woman aged 65 to 85 with active or convalescent COVID-19. The receptor chain draws on TRBV6-2 or TRBV6-3 and TRBJ2-7; TRBD2 is a possible D gene, resting on 5 matching bases. Input material: peripheral blood. The CDR3 protein: CASSRADGYEQYF. Read as DNA, the sequence is TGTGCCAGCAGTAGAGCGGACGGCTACGAGCAGTACTTC.